This TCR beta chain was recovered during a study of cytomegalovirus exposure and HLA in healthy donors. Study-wide findings and caveats: A subsequent analysis found that TCR clusters from the first cohort also tended to co-occur in the 120 validation repertoires, with approximately 95% of cluster scores above 0.

Measured with immunoSEQ multiplex PCR; TCRdb has only the in-frame clones, and not every one. The sample lists fewer than 200,000 clones; 86% were seen once. This clone was picked up a small number of times. The antigen is undetermined. This receptor was identified in a woman aged 30 to 39 in good health and CMV-seronegative. Sequenced input: PBMCs.

The CDR3, as DNA: TGTGCCAGCAGCTTAGGTGGGAATAACTATGGCTACACCTTC. It yields the protein CASSLGGNNYGYTF. This sequence joins TRBV11-1 and TRBJ1-2; D is unresolved. The germline V gene has CDR1 SGHAT and CDR2 FQDESV (reference sequence). This CDR3 has 14 residues. V gave up 1 base and J gave up 1 base, with 7 bases separating them.